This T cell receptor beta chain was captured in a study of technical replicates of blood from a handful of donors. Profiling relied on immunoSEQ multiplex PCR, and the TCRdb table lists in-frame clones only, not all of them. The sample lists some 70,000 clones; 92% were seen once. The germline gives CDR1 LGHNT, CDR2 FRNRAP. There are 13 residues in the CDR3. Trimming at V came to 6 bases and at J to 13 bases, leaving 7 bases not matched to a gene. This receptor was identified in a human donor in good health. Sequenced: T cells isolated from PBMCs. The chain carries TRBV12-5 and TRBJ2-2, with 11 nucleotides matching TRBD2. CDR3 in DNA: TGTGCTAGTGGGGGAGAACTAGCGGGAGTGCTGTTTTTT. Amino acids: CASGGELAGVLFF.